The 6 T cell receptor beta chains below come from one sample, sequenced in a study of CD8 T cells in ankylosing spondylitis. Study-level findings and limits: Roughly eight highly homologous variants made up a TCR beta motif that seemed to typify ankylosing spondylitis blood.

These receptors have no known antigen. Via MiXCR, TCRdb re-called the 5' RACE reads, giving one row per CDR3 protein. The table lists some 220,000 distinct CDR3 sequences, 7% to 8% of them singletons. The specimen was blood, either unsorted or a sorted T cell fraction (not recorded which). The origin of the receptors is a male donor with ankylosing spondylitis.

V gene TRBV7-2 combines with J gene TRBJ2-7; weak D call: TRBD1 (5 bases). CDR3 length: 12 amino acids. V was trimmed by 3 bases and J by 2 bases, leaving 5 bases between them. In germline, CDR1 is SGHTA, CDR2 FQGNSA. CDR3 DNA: TGTGCCAGCAGCTTGACAGCCTACGAGCAGTACTTC. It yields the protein CASSLTAYEQYF. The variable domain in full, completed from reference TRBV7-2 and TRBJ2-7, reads GAGVSQSPSNKVTEKGKDVELRCDPISGHTALYWYRQSLGQGLEFLIYFQGNSAPDKSGLPSDRFSAERTGGSVSTLTIQRTQQEDSAVYLCASSLTAYEQYFGPGTRLTVT.

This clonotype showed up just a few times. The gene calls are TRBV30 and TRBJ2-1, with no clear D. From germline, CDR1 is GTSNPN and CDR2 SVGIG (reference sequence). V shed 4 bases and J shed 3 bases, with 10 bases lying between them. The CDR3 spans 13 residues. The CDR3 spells CAWTTRSYNEQFF. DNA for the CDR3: TGTGCCTGGACGACGCGGAGCTACAATGAGCAGTTCTTC. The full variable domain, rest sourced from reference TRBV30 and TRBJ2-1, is SQTIHQWPATLVQPVGSPLSLECTVEGTSNPNLYWYRQAAGRGLQLLFYSVGIGQISSEVPQNLSASRPQDRQFILSSKKLLLSDSGFYLCAWTTRSYNEQFFGPGTRLTVL.

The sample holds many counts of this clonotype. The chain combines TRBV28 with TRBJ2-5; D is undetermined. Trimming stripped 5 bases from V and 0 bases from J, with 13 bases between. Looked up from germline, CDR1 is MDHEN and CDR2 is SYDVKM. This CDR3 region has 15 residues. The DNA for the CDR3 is TGTGCCAGCAGTGGTGGCCGCCTGTACCAAGAGACCCAGTACTTC. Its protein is CASSGGRLYQETQYF.

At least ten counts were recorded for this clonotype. CDR3 in amino acids: CASSFRAEGLGGYTF. The CDR3, as DNA: TGTGCCAGCAGCTTTCGCGCGGAGGGCTTGGGCGGCTACACCTTC. This chain joins TRBV27 and TRBJ1-2, with no clear D. The V gene's germline CDR1 is MNHEY and CDR2 SMNVEV (reference sequence). CDR3 length equals 15 residues. Trimming left V 6 bases short and J 8 bases short, with 22 bases between.

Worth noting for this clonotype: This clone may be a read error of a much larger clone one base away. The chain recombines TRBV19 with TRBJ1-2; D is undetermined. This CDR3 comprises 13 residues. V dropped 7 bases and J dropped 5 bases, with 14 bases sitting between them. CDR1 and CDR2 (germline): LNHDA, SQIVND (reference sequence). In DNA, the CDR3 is TGTGCCAGTAAATTCCAGACAACTTATGGCTACACCTTC. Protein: CASKFQTTYGYTF.

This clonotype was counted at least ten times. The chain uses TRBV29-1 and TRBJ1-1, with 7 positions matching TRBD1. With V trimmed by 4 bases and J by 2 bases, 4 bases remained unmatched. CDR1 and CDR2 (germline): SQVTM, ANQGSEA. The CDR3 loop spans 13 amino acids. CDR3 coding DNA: TGCAGCGTTGTTGACAGGGTTAACACTGAAGCTTTCTTT. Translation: CSVVDRVNTEAFF.